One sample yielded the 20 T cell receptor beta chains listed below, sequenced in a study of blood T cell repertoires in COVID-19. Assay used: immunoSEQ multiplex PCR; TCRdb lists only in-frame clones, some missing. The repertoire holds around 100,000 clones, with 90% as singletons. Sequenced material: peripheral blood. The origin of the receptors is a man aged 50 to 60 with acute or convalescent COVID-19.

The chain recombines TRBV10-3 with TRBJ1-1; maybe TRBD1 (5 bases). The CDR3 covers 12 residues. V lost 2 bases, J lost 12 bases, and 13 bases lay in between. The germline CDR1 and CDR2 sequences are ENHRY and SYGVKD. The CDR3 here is CAISEEGLSTFF. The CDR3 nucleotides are TGTGCCATCAGTGAGGAGGGACTGAGCACTTTCTTT.

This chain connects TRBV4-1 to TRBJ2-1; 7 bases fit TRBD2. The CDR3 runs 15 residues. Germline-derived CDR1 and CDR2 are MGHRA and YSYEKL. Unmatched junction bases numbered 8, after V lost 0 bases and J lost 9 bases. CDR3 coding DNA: TGCGCCAGCAGCCAAGAAGGCGGGAGTGGGGGTGAGCAGTTCTTC. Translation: CASSQEGGSGGEQFF.

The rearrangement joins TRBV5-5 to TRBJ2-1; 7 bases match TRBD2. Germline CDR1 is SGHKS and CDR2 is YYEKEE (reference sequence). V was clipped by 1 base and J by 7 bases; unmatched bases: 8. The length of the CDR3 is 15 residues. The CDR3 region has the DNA TGTGCCAGCAGCTTGATGCCAGCGGGACTGAATGAGCAGTTCTTC. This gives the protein CASSLMPAGLNEQFF.

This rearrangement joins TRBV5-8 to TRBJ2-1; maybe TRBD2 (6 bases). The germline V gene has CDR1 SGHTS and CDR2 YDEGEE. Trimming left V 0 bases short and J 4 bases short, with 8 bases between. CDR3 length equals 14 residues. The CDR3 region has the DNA TGTGCCAGCAGCTTGGCTAGCGATTACAATGAGCAGTTCTTC. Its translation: CASSLASDYNEQFF.

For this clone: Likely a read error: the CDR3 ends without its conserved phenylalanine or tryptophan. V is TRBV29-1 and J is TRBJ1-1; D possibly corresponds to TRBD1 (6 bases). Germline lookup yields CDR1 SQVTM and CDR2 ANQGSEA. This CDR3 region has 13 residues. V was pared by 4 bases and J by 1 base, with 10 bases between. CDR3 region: CSVVRTANTEAFL. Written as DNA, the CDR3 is TGCAGCGTTGTCCGGACAGCGAACACTGAAGCTTTCCTT.

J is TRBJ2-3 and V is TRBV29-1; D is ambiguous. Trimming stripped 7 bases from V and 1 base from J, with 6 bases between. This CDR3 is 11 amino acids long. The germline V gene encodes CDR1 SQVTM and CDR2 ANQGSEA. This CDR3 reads CSAGGTDTQYF. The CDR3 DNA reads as TGCAGCGCTGGAGGCACAGATACGCAGTATTTT.

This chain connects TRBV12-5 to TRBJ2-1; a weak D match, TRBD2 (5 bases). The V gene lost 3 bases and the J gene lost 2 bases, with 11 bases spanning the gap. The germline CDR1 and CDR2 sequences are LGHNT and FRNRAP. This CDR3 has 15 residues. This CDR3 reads CASGLGAVPYNEQFF. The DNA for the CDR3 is TGTGCTAGTGGTTTAGGAGCGGTTCCCTACAATGAGCAGTTCTTC.

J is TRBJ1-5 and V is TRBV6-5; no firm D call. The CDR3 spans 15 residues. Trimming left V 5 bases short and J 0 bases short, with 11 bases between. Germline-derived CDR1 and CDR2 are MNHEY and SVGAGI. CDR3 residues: CASSPRGVSNQPQHF. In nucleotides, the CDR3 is TGTGCCAGCAGTCCCCGCGGTGTTAGCAATCAGCCCCAGCATTTT.

CDR3 in DNA: TGTGCCAGCAGCTTCCCCGGACTAGCGGGCTACAATGAGCAGTTCTTC. It yields the protein CASSFPGLAGYNEQFF. The rearrangement links TRBV7-9 to TRBJ2-1, with 11 bases aligning to TRBD2. Trimming cost V 3 bases and J 3 bases; bases outside gene matches: 4. Germline V gene data show CDR1 as SEHNR and CDR2 as FQNEAQ (reference sequence). CDR3 length: 16 amino acids.

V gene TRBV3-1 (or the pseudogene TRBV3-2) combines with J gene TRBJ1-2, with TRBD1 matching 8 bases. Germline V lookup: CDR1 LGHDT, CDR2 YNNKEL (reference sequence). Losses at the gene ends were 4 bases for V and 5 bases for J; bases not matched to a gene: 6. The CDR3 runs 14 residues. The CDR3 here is CASSRTGFGYGYTF. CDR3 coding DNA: TGTGCCAGCAGCCGGACAGGGTTTGGGTATGGCTACACCTTC.

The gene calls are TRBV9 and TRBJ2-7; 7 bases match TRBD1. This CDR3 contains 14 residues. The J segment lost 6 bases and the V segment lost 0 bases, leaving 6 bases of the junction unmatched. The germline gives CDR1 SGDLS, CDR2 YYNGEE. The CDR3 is CASSVGDSSREQYF. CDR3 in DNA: TGTGCCAGCAGCGTAGGGGACAGTAGCCGCGAGCAGTACTTC.

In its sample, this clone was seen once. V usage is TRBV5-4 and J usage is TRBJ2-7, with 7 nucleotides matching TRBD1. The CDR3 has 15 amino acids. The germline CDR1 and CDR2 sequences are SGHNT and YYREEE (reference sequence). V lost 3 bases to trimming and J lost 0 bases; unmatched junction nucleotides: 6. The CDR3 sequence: CASSSGTVPSYEQYF. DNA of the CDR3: TGTGCCAGCAGCTCAGGGACAGTCCCCTCCTACGAGCAGTACTTC.

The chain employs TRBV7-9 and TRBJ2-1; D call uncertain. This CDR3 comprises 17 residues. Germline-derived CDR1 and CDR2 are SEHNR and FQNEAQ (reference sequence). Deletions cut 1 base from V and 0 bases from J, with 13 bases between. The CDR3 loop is CASSLVILTDSYNEQFF. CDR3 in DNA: TGTGCCAGCAGCTTAGTGATTCTAACTGACTCCTACAATGAGCAGTTCTTC.

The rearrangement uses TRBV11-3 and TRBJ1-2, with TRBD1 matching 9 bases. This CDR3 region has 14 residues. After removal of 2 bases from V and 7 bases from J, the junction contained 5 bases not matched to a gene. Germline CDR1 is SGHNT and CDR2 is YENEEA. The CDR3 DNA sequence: TGTGCCAGCAGCTTACAGGACAGGGGATTTGGCTACACCTTC. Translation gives CASSLQDRGFGYTF.

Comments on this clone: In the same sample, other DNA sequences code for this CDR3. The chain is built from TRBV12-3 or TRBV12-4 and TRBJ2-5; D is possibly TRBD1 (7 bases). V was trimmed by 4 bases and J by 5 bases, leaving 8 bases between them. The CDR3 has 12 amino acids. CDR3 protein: CASSSGGETQYF. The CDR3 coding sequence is TGTGCCAGCAGTTCAGGGGGGGAGACCCAGTACTTC.

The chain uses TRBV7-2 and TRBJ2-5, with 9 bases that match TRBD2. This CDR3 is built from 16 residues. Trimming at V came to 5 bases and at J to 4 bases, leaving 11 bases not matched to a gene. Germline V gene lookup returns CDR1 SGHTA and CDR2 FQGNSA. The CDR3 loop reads CASSPQAGGPGETQYF. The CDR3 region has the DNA TGTGCCAGCAGCCCTCAGGCGGGAGGGCCCGGAGAGACCCAGTACTTC. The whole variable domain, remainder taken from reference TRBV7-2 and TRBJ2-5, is GAGVSQSPSNKVTEKGKDVELRCDPISGHTALYWYRQSLGQGLEFLIYFQGNSAPDKSGLPSDRFSAERTGGSVSTLTIQRTQQEDSAVYLCASSPQAGGPGETQYFGPGTRLLVL.

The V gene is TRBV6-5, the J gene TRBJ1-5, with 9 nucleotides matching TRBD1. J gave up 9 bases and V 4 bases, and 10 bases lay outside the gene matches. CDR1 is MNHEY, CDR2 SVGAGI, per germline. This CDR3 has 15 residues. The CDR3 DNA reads TGTGCCAGCAGTTCCCTCGGGACAGGGCTCGTGCCCCAGCATTTT. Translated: CASSSLGTGLVPQHF.

The CDR3 nucleotides read TGTGCCAGCAGCCAAGATCCAAGGACTAGCGATACGCAGTATTTT. Its protein product is CASSQDPRTSDTQYF. The chain carries TRBV3-1 (or the pseudogene TRBV3-2) and TRBJ2-3, with 8 bases fitting TRBD2. The J segment lost 6 bases and the V segment lost 0 bases, leaving 5 bases of the junction unmatched. Germline lookup yields CDR1 LGHDT and CDR2 YNNKEL (reference sequence). The CDR3 totals 15 residues.

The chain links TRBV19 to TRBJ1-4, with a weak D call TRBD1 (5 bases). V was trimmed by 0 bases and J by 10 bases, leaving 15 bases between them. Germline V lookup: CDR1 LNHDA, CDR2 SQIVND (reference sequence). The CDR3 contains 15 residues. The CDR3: CASSIDTGRMGKLFF. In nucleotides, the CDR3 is TGTGCCAGTAGTATAGACACAGGCAGGATGGGAAAACTGTTTTTT.

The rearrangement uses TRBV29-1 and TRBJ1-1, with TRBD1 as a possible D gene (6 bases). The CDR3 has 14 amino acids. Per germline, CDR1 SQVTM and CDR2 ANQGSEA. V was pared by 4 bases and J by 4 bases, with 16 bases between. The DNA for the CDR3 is TGCAGCGTTGTTTCCGGGACACTTCGCACTGAAGCTTTCTTT. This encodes CSVVSGTLRTEAFF.